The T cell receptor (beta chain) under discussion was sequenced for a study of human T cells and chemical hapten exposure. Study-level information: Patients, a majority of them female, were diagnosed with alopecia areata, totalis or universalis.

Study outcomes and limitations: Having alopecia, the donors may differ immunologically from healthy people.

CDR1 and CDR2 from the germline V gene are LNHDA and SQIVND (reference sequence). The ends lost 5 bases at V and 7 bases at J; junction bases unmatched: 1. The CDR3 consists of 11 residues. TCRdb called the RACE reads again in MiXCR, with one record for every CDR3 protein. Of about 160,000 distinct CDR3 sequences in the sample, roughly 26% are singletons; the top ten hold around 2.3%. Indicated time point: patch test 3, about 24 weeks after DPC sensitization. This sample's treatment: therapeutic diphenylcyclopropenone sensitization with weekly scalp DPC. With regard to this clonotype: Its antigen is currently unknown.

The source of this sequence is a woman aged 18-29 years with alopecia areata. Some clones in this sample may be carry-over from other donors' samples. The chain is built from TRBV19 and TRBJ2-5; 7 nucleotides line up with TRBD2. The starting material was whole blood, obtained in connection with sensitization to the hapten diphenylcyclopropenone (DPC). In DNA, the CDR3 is TGTGCCAGTAGTTCTAGCGGGACCCAGTACTTC. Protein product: CASSSSGTQYF.